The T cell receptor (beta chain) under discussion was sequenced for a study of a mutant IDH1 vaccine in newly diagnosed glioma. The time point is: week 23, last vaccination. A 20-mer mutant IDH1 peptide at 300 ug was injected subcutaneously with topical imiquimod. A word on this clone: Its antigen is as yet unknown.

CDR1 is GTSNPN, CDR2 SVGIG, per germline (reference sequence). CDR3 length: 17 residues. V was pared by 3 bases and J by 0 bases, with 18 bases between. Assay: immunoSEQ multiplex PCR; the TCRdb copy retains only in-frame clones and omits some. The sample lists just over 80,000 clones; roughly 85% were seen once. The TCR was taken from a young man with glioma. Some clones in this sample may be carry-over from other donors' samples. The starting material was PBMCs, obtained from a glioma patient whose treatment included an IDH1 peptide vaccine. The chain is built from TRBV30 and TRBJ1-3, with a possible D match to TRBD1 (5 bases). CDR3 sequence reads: CAWRRVVGRTSGNTIYF. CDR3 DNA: TGTGCCTGGAGACGGGTGGTGGGGCGTACCTCTGGAAACACCATATATTTT.